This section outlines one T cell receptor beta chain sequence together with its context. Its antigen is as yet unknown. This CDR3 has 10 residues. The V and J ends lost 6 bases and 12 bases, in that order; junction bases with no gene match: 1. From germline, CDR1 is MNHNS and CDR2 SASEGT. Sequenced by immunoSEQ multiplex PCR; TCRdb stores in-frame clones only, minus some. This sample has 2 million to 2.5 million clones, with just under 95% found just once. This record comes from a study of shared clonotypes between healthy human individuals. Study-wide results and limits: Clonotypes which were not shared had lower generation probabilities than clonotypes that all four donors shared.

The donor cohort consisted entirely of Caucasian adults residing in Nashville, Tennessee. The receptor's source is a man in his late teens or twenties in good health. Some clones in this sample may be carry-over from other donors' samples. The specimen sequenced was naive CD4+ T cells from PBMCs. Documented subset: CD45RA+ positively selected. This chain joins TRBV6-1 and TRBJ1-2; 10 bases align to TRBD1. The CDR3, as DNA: TGTGCCAGCAGGGGACAGGGGCACACCTTC. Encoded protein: CASRGQGHTF.